The 18 T cell receptor beta chains below were found in one sample sequenced in a study of T cell changes during pregnancy in multiple sclerosis. The data were produced by immunoSEQ multiplex PCR, yet TCRdb's version contains in-frame clones alone and is incomplete. Of under 50,000 clones listed, around 93% were seen once; the top ten hold over 4.5%. The source was CD8+ T cells from peripheral blood mononuclear cells, collected in the first trimester of pregnancy. These receptors all come from a female donor with multiple sclerosis, enrolled in a pregnancy study.

The V and J genes are TRBV7-6 and TRBJ2-1; D is possibly TRBD1 (5 bases). V lost 5 bases to trimming and J lost 5 bases, with 7 bases between them. CDR1 and CDR2 (germline): SGHVS, FNYEAQ. The CDR3 is 12 residues long. CDR3 region: CASSDRDNEQFF. The CDR3 DNA is TGTGCCAGCAGCGACAGAGACAATGAGCAGTTCTTC.

The V gene is TRBV4-3, the J gene TRBJ2-3; a weak D match, TRBD2 (5 bases). The CDR3 sequence is 15 residues long. The V end lost 1 base, the J end lost 0 bases, and 8 bases lay between the germline ends. CDR1 and CDR2 (germline): LGHNA, YSLEER. This chain's CDR3 is CASSQARGSTDTQYF. CDR3 nucleotides: TGCGCCAGCAGCCAAGCGCGCGGGAGCACAGATACGCAGTATTTT.

This chain connects TRBV5-6 to TRBJ2-1; 8 nucleotides match TRBD2. J gave up 8 bases and V 4 bases, and 8 bases lay outside the gene matches. The CDR3 runs 14 residues. Per germline, CDR1 SGHDT and CDR2 YYEEEE. CDR3: CASSIMGLVDEQFF. The CDR3 nucleotides are TGTGCCAGCAGCATAATGGGACTAGTCGATGAGCAGTTCTTC.

The V gene is TRBV7-2, the J gene TRBJ2-1; D remains ambiguous. The V and J ends lost 8 bases and 0 bases respectively, with 14 bases between them. The CDR3 loop spans 15 amino acids. Germline V gives CDR1 SGHTA, CDR2 FQGNSA. CDR3 in DNA: TGTGCCAGCTGTCAAGGCGCTAGCTCCTACAATGAGCAGTTCTTC. It codes for CASCQGASSYNEQFF.

The table lists this clone with a count of one. Different DNA sequences within this sample yield the same CDR3. CDR3 protein: CASSVGGGSYNEQFF. CDR3 nucleotides: TGTGCCAGCAGCGTAGGTGGCGGATCCTACAATGAGCAGTTCTTC. The chain carries TRBV9 and TRBJ2-1; unclear D gene. V was cut by 0 bases and J by 1 base, with 8 bases left in between. The CDR3 is made up of 15 amino acids. Germline V gene lookup returns CDR1 SGDLS and CDR2 YYNGEE.

The chain carries TRBV19 and TRBJ2-1, with 8 bases matching TRBD2. Germline V gene sequence: CDR1 LNHDA, CDR2 SQIVND (reference sequence). With V trimmed by 5 bases and J by 4 bases, 16 bases remained unmatched. The CDR3 is 18 amino acids. CDR3 nucleotide sequence: TGTGCCAGTAGTCCAACTAGCGGCGGCGAAGGCCCATACAATGAGCAGTTCTTC. Protein: CASSPTSGGEGPYNEQFF.

This chain uses TRBV6-4 with TRBJ2-1, with D tentatively TRBD2 (6 bases). The CDR3 extends over 15 amino acids. Germline V gives CDR1 MRHNA, CDR2 SNTAGT. V gave up 3 bases and J gave up 4 bases, with 13 bases separating them. As DNA, the CDR3 is TGTGCCAGCAGTGAGGAGGGAGCGGGTTACAATGAGCAGTTCTTC. Its protein is CASSEEGAGYNEQFF.

This chain links TRBV9 with TRBJ2-2; TRBD2 is a possible D gene (6 bases). V shed 2 bases and J shed 5 bases, with 7 bases lying between them. The CDR3 covers 13 residues. CDR1 and CDR2 (germline): SGDLS, YYNGEE. In nucleotides, the CDR3 is TGTGCCAGCAGCGTTGGGAGGACCGGGGAGCTGTTTTTT. This codes for CASSVGRTGELFF. Variable domain in full (rest from reference TRBV9 and TRBJ2-2): DSGVTQTPKHLITATGQRVTLRCSPRSGDLSVYWYQQSLDQGLQFLIQYYNGEERAKGNILERFSAQQFPDLHSELNLSSLELGDSALYFCASSVGRTGELFFGEGSRLTVL.

V gene TRBV28 combines with J gene TRBJ2-7; unclear D gene. CDR1 is MDHEN, CDR2 SYDVKM, per germline. The CDR3 spans 14 residues. V was shortened by 3 bases and J by 5 bases, with 14 bases between the two germline ends. CDR3 sequence reads: CASSFPSTHHEQYF. The CDR3 DNA sequence: TGTGCCAGCAGTTTTCCCTCCACTCACCACGAGCAGTACTTC.

J is TRBJ2-7 and V is TRBV6-1, with D perhaps TRBD2 (5 bases). Germline V gene data show CDR1 as MNHNS and CDR2 as SASEGT. This CDR3 is built from 14 residues. V was clipped by 1 base and J by 4 bases, with 11 bases between them. The CDR3 DNA follows: TGTGCCAGCAGTGAAGGGGAGATAGTTTACGAGCAGTACTTC. It translates to CASSEGEIVYEQYF.

There are a few counts of this clone. V gene TRBV11-2 combines with J gene TRBJ2-7; 7 bases are a match to TRBD1. The CDR3 contains 14 residues. CDR1 is SGHAT, CDR2 FQNNGV, per germline. J lost 2 bases, V lost 1 base, and 2 bases had no gene match. CDR3 protein: CASSLVTGTYEQYF. CDR3 sequence (DNA): TGTGCCAGCAGCTTAGTGACAGGGACCTACGAGCAGTACTTC. The variable domain in full, completed from reference TRBV11-2 and TRBJ2-7, reads EAGVAQSPRYKIIEKRQSVAFWCNPISGHATLYWYQQILGQGPKLLIQFQNNGVVDDSQLPKDRFSAERLKGVDSTLKIQPAKLEDSAVYLCASSLVTGTYEQYFGPGTRLTVT.

This sequence joins TRBV7-2 and TRBJ2-3, with TRBD2 as a possible D gene (6 bases). This CDR3 has 15 residues. Trimming left V 7 bases short and J 5 bases short, with 19 bases between. Looked up from germline, CDR1 is SGHTA and CDR2 is FQGNSA. CDR3: CASTIPREMEDTQYF. For the CDR3, the DNA is TGTGCCAGCACCATCCCGCGGGAAATGGAAGATACGCAGTATTTT.

The V gene is TRBV10-3, the J gene TRBJ2-7; 8 bases align to TRBD1. This CDR3 is 13 amino acids long. The junction had 6 bases not matched to a gene; V was cut back by 10 bases and J by 1 base. Per the germline V gene, CDR1 is ENHRY and CDR2 is SYGVKD. The CDR3 loop is CATVGQVSYEQYF. The CDR3 coding sequence is TGTGCCACCGTGGGACAGGTATCCTACGAGCAGTACTTC.

The chain joins TRBV2 to TRBJ2-1; 7 bases line up with TRBD2. Germline assignment: CDR1 SNHLY and CDR2 FYNNEI. With V trimmed by 3 bases and J by 7 bases, 12 bases remained unmatched. This CDR3 is 16 amino acids long. Here the CDR3 DNA reads TGTGCCAGCAGTGATGTAGGACTAGAGGTCGGGAATGAGCAGTTCTTC. Protein product: CASSDVGLEVGNEQFF.

The rearrangement uses TRBV5-1 and TRBJ2-5; a weak D match, TRBD1 (6 bases). V was shortened by 4 bases and J by 2 bases, with 15 bases between the two germline ends. Germline V CDR1 and CDR2: SGHRS, YFSETQ. The CDR3 loop spans 15 amino acids. The CDR3 DNA follows: TGCGCCAGCAGCCGGGACCGGACAGCTCAAGAGACCCAGTACTTC. It yields the protein CASSRDRTAQETQYF.

This chain uses TRBV4-3 with TRBJ2-2, with 8 bases fitting TRBD2. Losses at the gene ends were 4 bases for V and 4 bases for J; bases not matched to a gene: 11. This CDR3 spans 17 amino acids. Germline CDR1 is LGHNA and CDR2 is YSLEER. CDR3 sequence: CASSPGAGGGGTGELFF. The CDR3 DNA is TGCGCCAGCAGCCCGGGGGCGGGAGGCGGGGGCACCGGGGAGCTGTTTTTT.

This chain joins TRBV27 and TRBJ1-2; D may be TRBD1 (5 bases). V shed 0 bases and J shed 2 bases, with 10 bases lying between them. The CDR3 loop spans 15 amino acids. Germline V gene data show CDR1 as MNHEY and CDR2 as SMNVEV (reference sequence). The chain's CDR3 is CASSLSGAGNYGYTF. The CDR3 coding sequence is TGTGCCAGCAGTTTATCAGGGGCGGGGAACTATGGCTACACCTTC.

This clone was recorded once. The V gene is TRBV11-3, the J gene TRBJ2-1, with 7 positions matching TRBD2. In germline, CDR1 is SGHNT, CDR2 YENEEA. Trimming cost V 2 bases and J 7 bases; bases outside gene matches: 5. The CDR3 is 14 amino acids. The CDR3 sequence is CASSLRTSINEQFF. In DNA form, the CDR3 reads TGTGCCAGCAGCTTAAGGACTAGTATTAATGAGCAGTTCTTC.